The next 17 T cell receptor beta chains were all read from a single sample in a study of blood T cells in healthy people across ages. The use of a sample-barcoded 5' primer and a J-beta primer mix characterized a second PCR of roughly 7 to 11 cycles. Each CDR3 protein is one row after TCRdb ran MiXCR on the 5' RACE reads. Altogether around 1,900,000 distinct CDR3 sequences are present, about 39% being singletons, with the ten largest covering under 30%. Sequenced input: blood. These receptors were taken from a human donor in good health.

The CDR3 loop is CASAPGLPEETQYF. In DNA form, the CDR3 reads TGTGCCAGCGCGCCGGGTCTCCCAGAAGAGACCCAGTACTTC. The genes are TRBV2 and TRBJ2-5; D call uncertain. Deletions cut 8 bases from V and 3 bases from J, with 16 bases between. Looked up from germline, CDR1 is SNHLY and CDR2 is FYNNEI. This CDR3 spans 14 amino acids.

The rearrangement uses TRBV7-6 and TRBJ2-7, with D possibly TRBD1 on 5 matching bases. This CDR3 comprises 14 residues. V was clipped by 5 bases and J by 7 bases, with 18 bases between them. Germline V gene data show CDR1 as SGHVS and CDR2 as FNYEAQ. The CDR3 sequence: CASSITPGSREQYF. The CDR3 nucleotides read TGTGCCAGCAGCATAACCCCAGGGTCGAGGGAGCAGTACTTC. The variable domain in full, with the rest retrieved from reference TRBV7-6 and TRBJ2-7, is GAGVSQSPRYKVTKRGQDVALRCDPISGHVSLYWYRQALGQGPEFLTYFNYEAQQDKSGLPNDRFSAERPEGSISTLTIQRTEQRDSAMYRCASSITPGSREQYFGPGTRLTVT.

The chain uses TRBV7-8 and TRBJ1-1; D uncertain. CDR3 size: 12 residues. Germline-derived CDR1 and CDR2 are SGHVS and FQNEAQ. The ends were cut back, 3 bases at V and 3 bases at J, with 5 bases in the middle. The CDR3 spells CASSFYHTEAFF. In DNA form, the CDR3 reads TGTGCCAGCAGCTTCTATCACACTGAAGCTTTCTTT.

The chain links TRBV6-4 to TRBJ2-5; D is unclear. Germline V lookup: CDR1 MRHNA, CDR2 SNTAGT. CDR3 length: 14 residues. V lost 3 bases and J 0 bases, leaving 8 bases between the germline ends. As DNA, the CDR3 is TGTGCCAGCAGTGATTACCGGTACCAAGAGACCCAGTACTTC. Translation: CASSDYRYQETQYF.

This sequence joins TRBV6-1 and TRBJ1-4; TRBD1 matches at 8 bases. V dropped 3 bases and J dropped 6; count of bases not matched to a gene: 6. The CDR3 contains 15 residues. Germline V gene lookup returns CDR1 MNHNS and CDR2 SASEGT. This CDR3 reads CASSDRGQGDEKLFF. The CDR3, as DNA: TGTGCCAGCAGTGACAGAGGACAGGGTGATGAAAAACTGTTTTTT.

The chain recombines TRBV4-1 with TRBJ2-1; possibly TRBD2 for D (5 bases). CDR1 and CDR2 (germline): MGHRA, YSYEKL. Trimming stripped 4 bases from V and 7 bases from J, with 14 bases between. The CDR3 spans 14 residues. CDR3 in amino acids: CASSLISRVNEQFF. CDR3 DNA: TGCGCCAGCAGCCTGATTTCGAGGGTAAATGAGCAGTTCTTC.

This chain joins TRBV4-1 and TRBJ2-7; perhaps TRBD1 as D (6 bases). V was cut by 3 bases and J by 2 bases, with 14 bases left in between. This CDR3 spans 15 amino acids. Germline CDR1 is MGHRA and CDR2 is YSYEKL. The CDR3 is CASSHRSQGTYEQYF. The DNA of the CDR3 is TGCGCCAGCAGCCATCGAAGTCAGGGGACCTACGAGCAGTACTTC.

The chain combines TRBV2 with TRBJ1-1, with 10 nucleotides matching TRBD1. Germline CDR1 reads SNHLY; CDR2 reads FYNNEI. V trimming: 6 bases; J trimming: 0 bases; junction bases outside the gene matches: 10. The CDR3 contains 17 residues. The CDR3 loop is CASRDPDRGQMNTEAFF. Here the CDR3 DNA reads TGTGCCAGCAGGGACCCAGACAGGGGGCAAATGAACACTGAAGCTTTCTTT.

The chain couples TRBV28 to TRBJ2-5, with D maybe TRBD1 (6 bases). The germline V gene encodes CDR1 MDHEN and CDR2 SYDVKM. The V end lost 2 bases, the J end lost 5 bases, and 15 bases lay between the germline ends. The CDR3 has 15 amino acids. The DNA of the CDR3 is TGTGCCAGCAGTTTACTGGACAGCCCCCAGGAGACCCAGTACTTC. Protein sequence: CASSLLDSPQETQYF.

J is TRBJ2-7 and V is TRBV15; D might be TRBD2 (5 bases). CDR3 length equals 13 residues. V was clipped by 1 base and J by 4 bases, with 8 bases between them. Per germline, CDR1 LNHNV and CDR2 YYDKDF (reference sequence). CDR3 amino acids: CATSRGRGYEQYF. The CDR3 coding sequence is TGTGCCACCAGCAGAGGACGGGGATACGAGCAGTACTTC.

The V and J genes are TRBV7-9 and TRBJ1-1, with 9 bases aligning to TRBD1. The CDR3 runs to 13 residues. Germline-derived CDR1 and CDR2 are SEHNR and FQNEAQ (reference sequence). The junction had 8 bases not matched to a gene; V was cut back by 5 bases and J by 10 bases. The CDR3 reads CASSEQGARVAFF. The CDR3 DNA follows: TGTGCCAGCAGCGAACAGGGGGCGCGTGTAGCTTTCTTT.

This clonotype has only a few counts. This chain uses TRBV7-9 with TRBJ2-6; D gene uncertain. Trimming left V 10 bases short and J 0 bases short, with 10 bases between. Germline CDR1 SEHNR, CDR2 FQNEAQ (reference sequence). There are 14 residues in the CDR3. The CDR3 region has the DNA TGTGCCACCGGATCGTTCTCTGGGGCCAACGTCCTGACTTTC. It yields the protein CATGSFSGANVLTF.

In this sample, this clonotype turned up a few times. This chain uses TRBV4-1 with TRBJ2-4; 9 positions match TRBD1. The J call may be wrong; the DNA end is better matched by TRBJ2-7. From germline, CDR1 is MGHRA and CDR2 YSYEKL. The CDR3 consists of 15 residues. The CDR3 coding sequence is TGCGCCAGCAGTTACCTAGGGACAGGGTTCTACGAGCAGTACTTC. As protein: CASSYLGTGFYEQYF.

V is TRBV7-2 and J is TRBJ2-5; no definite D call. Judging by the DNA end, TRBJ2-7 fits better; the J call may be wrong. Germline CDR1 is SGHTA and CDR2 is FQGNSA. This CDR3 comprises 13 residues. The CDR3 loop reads CASSLSVGREQYF. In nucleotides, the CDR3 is TGTGCCAGCAGCTTATCGGTCGGACGCGAGCAGTACTTC.

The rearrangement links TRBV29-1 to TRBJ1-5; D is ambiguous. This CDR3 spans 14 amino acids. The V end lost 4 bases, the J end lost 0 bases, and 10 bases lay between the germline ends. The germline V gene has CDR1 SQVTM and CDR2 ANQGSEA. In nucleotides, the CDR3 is TGCAGCGTTGGTGAAAGGTATAGCAATCAGCCCCAGCATTTT. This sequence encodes CSVGERYSNQPQHF.

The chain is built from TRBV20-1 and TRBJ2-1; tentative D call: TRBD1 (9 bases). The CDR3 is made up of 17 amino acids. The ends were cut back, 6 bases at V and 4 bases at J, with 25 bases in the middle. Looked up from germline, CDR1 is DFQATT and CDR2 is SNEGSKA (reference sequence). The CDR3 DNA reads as TGCAGTGCCACCGGGACAGGGTCGCGGGGGGCATACAATGAGCAGTTCTTC. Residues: CSATGTGSRGAYNEQFF.

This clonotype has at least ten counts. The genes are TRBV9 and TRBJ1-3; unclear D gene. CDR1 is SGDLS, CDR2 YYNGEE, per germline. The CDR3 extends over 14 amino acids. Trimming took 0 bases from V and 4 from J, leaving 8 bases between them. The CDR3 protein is CASSVELAGNTIYF. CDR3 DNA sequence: TGTGCCAGCAGCGTAGAACTAGCCGGAAACACCATATATTTT. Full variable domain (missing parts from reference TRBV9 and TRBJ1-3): DSGVTQTPKHLITATGQRVTLRCSPRSGDLSVYWYQQSLDQGLQFLIQYYNGEERAKGNILERFSAQQFPDLHSELNLSSLELGDSALYFCASSVELAGNTIYFGEGSWLTVV.